One sample yielded the 8 T cell receptor beta chains listed below, sequenced in a study of cytomegalovirus exposure and HLA in healthy donors. The protocol was immunoSEQ multiplex PCR, while the TCRdb copy is restricted to in-frame clones and leaves out a portion. The sample lists 150,000 to 200,000 clones; 95% to 97% were seen once. The sequencing input was PBMCs. The receptors come from a young woman in good health and CMV-seronegative.

This clone has only one observation. The chain employs TRBV5-1 and TRBJ2-3, with D perhaps TRBD2 (6 bases). CDR1 and CDR2 from the germline V gene are SGHRS and YFSETQ. The CDR3 is 18 residues long. The V end lost 4 bases, the J end lost 0 bases, and 21 bases lay between the germline ends. The CDR3 sequence: CASSLQPTGGTSTDTQYF. The CDR3 DNA sequence: TGCGCCAGCAGCCTACAGCCGACCGGGGGTACTAGCACAGATACGCAGTATTTT.

This clone was detected once. The chain couples TRBV2 to TRBJ1-2, with TRBD1 matching 7 bases. The V segment lost 5 bases and the J segment 3 bases; nucleotides outside the gene matches: 9. CDR3 length equals 15 residues. Germline V gives CDR1 SNHLY, CDR2 FYNNEI. In nucleotides, the CDR3 is TGTGCCAGCAGTCGCTACGTCGACAGGGACTATGGCTACACCTTC. It yields the protein CASSRYVDRDYGYTF. Full variable domain (rest looked up from reference TRBV2 and TRBJ1-2): EPEVTQTPSHQVTQMGQEVILRCVPISNHLYFYWYRQILGQKVEFLVSFYNNEISEKSEIFDDQFSVERPDGSNFTLKIRSTKLEDSAMYFCASSRYVDRDYGYTFGSGTRLTVV.

The V call is TRBV7-3, the J call TRBJ2-2; D is unresolved. The CDR3 runs to 13 residues. Trimming cost V 5 bases and J 6 bases, with 10 bases left between them. Germline V CDR1 and CDR2: SGHTA, FQGTGA. DNA for the CDR3: TGTGCCAGCAGCCCTAATATCGCCGGGGAGCTGTTTTTT. It translates to CASSPNIAGELFF.

This chain connects TRBV18 to TRBJ1-2; D not resolved. With 0 bases removed from V and 6 bases from J, the gap between germline ends came to 17 bases. Germline CDR1 is KGHSH and CDR2 is LQKENI. The CDR3 length is 16 residues. DNA of the CDR3: TGTGCCAGCTCACCACCTTATGCGAAGGGAGGCGATGGCTACACCTTC. This encodes CASSPPYAKGGDGYTF.

The CDR3 is CASSPRQGQGKNYGYTF. The DNA of the CDR3 is TGTGCCAGCTCACCACGGCAAGGACAGGGGAAAAACTATGGCTACACCTTC. This chain uses TRBV18 with TRBJ1-2, with TRBD1 matching 9 bases. The junction had 8 bases not matched to a gene; V was cut back by 1 base and J by 2 bases. The CDR3 spans 17 residues. Germline V gives CDR1 KGHSH, CDR2 LQKENI.

The chain links TRBV7-9 to TRBJ2-3; a possible D gene is TRBD2 (6 bases). CDR1 is SEHNR and CDR2 is FQNEAQ in the germline V gene (reference sequence). The CDR3 totals 17 residues. V was cut by 5 bases and J by 1 base, with 19 bases left in between. The chain's CDR3 is CASSHPWGDQGTDTQYF. CDR3 bases: TGTGCCAGCAGCCACCCCTGGGGGGACCAGGGCACAGATACGCAGTATTTT.

V usage is TRBV7-2 and J usage is TRBJ2-3; 7 nucleotides agree with TRBD2. V gave up 3 bases and J gave up 2 bases; unmatched junction bases: 2. This CDR3 is built from 14 residues. Germline V gene lookup returns CDR1 SGHTA and CDR2 FQGNSA. CDR3 in DNA: TGTGCCAGCAGCTTGGCGGGGGACACAGATACGCAGTATTTT. This encodes CASSLAGDTDTQYF.

The gene calls are TRBV7-8 and TRBJ2-7, with D perhaps TRBD2 (5 bases). Looked up from germline, CDR1 is SGHVS and CDR2 is FQNEAQ. Trimming cost V 0 bases and J 7 bases, with 13 bases left between them. The CDR3 extends over 14 amino acids. The chain's CDR3 is CASSLASGSREQYF. CDR3 bases: TGTGCCAGCAGCTTAGCCTCGGGGTCAAGAGAGCAGTACTTC.